Sequencing of this TCR beta chain was carried out in a study of human T cells and chemical hapten exposure. Across the study: Patients received weekly diphenylcyclopropenone doses to the scalp throughout the approximately 24-week study.

The study's findings and limits: Sensitization with DPC brought no change to TCRs above 1 in 1000 in frequency. As patch test score rose, PT1 expanded TCR counts tended to rise as well.

The germline gives CDR1 MNHNS, CDR2 SASEGT. This CDR3 is 16 amino acids long. The V gene lost 9 bases and the J gene lost 6 bases, with 26 bases spanning the gap. This clonotype was recorded many times. The target antigen is unknown. Time point noted: patch test 1, 2 weeks after DPC sensitization. Treatment defined: therapeutic diphenylcyclopropenone sensitization with weekly scalp DPC. In the original processing: The median was roughly 100,000 TCRs per sample, ranging about 20,000 to 690,600. TCRdb analysed the RACE reads with MiXCR anew, one entry per CDR3 protein. TCRdb, not the original authors, processed these V and J calls. The table lists approximately 60,000 distinct CDR3 sequences, approximately 8.6% of them singletons.

This chain uses TRBV6-1 with TRBJ1-2, with D possibly matching TRBD1 (5 bases). This clonotype was obtained from a woman between 40 and 50 years old with alopecia areata. Some clones in this sample may be carry-over from other donors' samples. Here the sequenced sample was whole blood, taken in connection with sensitization to the hapten diphenylcyclopropenone (DPC). This chain's CDR3 is CASSNLPGRLIHGYTF. CDR3 in DNA: TGTGCCAGTAGTAATTTGCCGGGACGACTCATCCATGGCTACACCTTC.